This T cell receptor (beta chain) was captured by sequencing in a study of T-cell reconstitution after alpha-beta-depleted transplantation in children (TCRdb year 2016). In terms of the full investigation: Using TCR repertoire profiling, the study quantitatively followed how T-cell immune reconstitution unfolded in children after TCRalphabeta/CD19-depleted allogeneic hematopoietic cell transplantation. What the research found in general, with its limitations: The high TCRbeta diversity at day 60 in some patients was ascribed to recipient T cells and intrathymic progenitors that had survived conditioning. Over the following months the frequencies of hyperexpanded clones went down, and after one year T-cell counts and TCRbeta diversity were mostly credited to newly produced T cells. Apparently early alphabetaT-cell count recovery about two months after transplant reportedly relied on only several hundred rapidly expanded clones derived from non-depleted graft cells.

Reading from cysteine to phenylalanine, the CDR3 counts 21 amino acids. CDR3 DNA only is kept here, 63 bases in frame from base 1. V is shortened by 0 bases, J by 1 base, and the region joining them spans 28 bases. Sequences SGDLS (CDR1) and YYNGEE (CDR2) are obtained from the germline V gene. This clonotype was seen repeatedly, ten times or more. Its antigen is not yet known. No base qualities exist here, and no much larger clone lies one base off it. What this sample's treatment or condition label stands for: allogeneic hematopoietic cell transplantation with graft depleted of TCRalphabeta T cells and CD19 B cells. The children who served as transplant recipients had been given grafts of TCRalphabeta/CD19-depleted allogeneic hematopoietic cells. The library was made by PCR. Sequenced using an Illumina HiSeq 2500. To normalize quantification of the TCRbeta repertoire, the TCR libraries were built with molecular barcoding that relied on unique molecular identifiers. Using fastp trimming at Q25 and MiXCR clonotype assembly, TCRdb reanalyzed the public sequencing data and kept in-frame beta chains. When rows share a CDR3 protein, they turn into one entry using the most common DNA and genes. The sample records some 300,000 distinct CDR3 sequences, over 7% of which are singletons. Of the sample, about 8.2% falls within the top ten clones.

The chain uses TRBV9 and TRBJ1-1; no D segment can be confidently identified. Here the sequenced sample was peripheral blood, taken 360 days after TCRalphabeta/CD19-depleted stem cell transplant. The clonotype originates from a female patient between 2 and 15 years old who had a stem cell transplant for Fanconi anemia, so the T cells may come from the graft donor. In nucleotide form, the sequence is TGTGCCAGCAGCGTAGGGGAGGTGAGGACTCATCCAAGGTTGACGAACACTGAAGCTTTCTTT. It encodes CASSVGEVRTHPRLTNTEAFF.